This T cell receptor (beta chain) was sequenced in a study of CD8 T cells in ankylosing spondylitis. Library preparation for TCR beta used quantitative 5'-RACE with molecular barcodes. TCRdb used MiXCR to reprocess the 5' RACE reads, holding one entry per CDR3 protein. The sample yields 300,000 to 400,000 distinct CDR3 sequences, about 15% seen once. The CDR3 contains 18 residues. V gave up 6 bases and J gave up 6 bases; unmatched junction bases: 19. This clonotype was observed at least ten times. Its target is not known. Points from the study as a whole: A TCR beta motif of 7 to 9 highly homologous variants seemed to mark ankylosing spondylitis blood. Certain motif variants had earlier appeared in reactive arthritis synovial fluid and blood.

The sample was blood, either unsorted or a sorted T cell fraction (not recorded which). The TCR comes from a male donor with ankylosing spondylitis or in good health (not recorded which). This chain joins TRBV12-3 or TRBV12-4 and TRBJ1-5; 8 bases match TRBD1. DNA for the CDR3: TGTGCCAGCAGCCCCTGGGACAGGAGCTATAGTGTTGCTCAGCCCCAGCATTTT. Amino acid sequence: CASSPWDRSYSVAQPQHF.